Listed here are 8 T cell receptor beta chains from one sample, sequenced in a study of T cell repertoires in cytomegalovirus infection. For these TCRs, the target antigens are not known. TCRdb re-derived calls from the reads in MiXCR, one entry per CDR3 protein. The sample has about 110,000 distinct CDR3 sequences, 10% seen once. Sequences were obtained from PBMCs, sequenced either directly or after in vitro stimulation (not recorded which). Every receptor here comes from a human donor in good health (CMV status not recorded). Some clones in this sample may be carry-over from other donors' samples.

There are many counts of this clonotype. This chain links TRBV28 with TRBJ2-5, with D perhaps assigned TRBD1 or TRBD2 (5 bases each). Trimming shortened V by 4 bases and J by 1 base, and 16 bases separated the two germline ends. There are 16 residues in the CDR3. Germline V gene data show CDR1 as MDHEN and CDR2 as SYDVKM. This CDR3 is CASSSTTGVGQETQYF. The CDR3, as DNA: TGTGCCAGCAGTTCGACTACAGGTGTGGGCCAAGAGACCCAGTACTTC.

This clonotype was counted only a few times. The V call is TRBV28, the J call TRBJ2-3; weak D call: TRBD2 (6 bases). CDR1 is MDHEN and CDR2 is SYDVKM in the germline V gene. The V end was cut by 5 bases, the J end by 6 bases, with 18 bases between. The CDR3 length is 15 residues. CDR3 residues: CASSVTGVRSDTQYF. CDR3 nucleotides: TGTGCCAGCAGTGTAACGGGAGTTAGGTCCGATACGCAGTATTTT.

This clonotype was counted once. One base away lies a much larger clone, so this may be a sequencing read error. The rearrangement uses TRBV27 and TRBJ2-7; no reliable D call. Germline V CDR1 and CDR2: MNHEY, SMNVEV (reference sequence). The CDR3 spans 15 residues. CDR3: CTNRLPQFSSYEQYV. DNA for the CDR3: TGTACCAACCGTTTACCCCAATTTAGCTCCTACGAGCAGTACGTC.

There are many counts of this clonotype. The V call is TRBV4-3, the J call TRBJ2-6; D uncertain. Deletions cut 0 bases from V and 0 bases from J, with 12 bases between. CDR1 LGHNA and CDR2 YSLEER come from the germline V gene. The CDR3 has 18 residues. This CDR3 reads CASSQDSSQSSGANVLTF. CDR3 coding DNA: TGCGCCAGCAGCCAAGATTCATCACAGAGCTCTGGGGCCAACGTCCTGACTTTC.

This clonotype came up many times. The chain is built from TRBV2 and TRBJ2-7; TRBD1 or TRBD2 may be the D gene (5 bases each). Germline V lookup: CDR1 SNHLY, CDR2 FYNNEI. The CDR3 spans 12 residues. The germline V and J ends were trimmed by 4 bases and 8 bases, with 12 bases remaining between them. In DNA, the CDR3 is TGTGCCAGCAGTGCACGGGGCTCTAAGCAGTACGTC. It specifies CASSARGSKQYV.

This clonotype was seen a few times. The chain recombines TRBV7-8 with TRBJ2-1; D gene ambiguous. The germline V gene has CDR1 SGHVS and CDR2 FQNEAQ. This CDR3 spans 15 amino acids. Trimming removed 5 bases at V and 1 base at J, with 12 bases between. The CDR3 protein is CASSPTRRSYNEQFF. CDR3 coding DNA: TGTGCCAGCAGCCCGACGCGGCGATCCTACAATGAGCAGTTCTTC.

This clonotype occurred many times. The CDR3 DNA reads TGCGCCAGCAGCAGTTTAGGGAGAACAGATACGCAGTATTTT. Protein: CASSSLGRTDTQYF. This chain links TRBV4-3 with TRBJ2-3, with D tentatively TRBD2 (5 bases). Germline CDR1 is LGHNA and CDR2 is YSLEER. CDR3 length equals 14 residues. The V gene lost 5 bases and the J gene lost 3 bases, with 12 bases spanning the gap.

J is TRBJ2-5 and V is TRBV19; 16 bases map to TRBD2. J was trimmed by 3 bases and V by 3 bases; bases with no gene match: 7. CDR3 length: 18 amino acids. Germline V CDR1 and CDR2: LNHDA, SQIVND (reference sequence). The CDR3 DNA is TGTGCCAGTAGTATTCGACAGGGACTAGCGGGAGGGAAAGAGACCCAGTACTTC. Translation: CASSIRQGLAGGKETQYF.